The 18 T cell receptor beta chains given below trace back to one sample, sequenced in a study of CD8 T cells in ankylosing spondylitis. Study-wide points: What appeared characteristic of ankylosing spondylitis blood was a TCR beta motif of several highly homologous variants.

TCRdb ran MiXCR on the 5' RACE reads and lists one entry per CDR3 protein. This table has some 840,000 distinct CDR3 sequences, approximately 10% appearing once. For these TCRs, the target antigens are not known. Sequenced material: blood, either unsorted or a sorted T cell fraction (not recorded which). The receptors were gathered from a male donor with ankylosing spondylitis.

In this sample, this clonotype turned up once. This may come from a read error, since a much larger clone is one base off. The CDR3 protein is CASSLDLTTPWVDTQYF. The DNA of the CDR3 is TGTGCCAGCAGCTTGGACCTGACTACCCCATGGGTGGATACGCAGTATTTT. The chain employs TRBV5-6 and TRBJ2-3, with D possibly being TRBD2 (5 bases). Trimming left V 0 bases short and J 6 bases short, with 20 bases between. The germline V gene encodes CDR1 SGHDT and CDR2 YYEEEE. The CDR3 is made up of 17 amino acids.

This clonotype came up a few times. The J gene is TRBJ2-3, the V gene TRBV10-2; D might be TRBD2 (5 bases). CDR3 length: 12 residues. Per germline, CDR1 WSHSY and CDR2 SAAADI. V lost 8 bases, J lost 2 bases, and 8 bases lay in between. The CDR3 DNA sequence: TGCGCCAGCGCCGGGGACACAGATACGCAGTATTTT. It codes for CASAGDTDTQYF.

This clonotype was counted between two and nine times. The chain carries TRBV20-1 and TRBJ2-1, with 9 bases that match TRBD2. V lost 1 base, J lost 2 bases, and 9 bases stayed unmatched. The CDR3 runs 17 residues. CDR1 is DFQATT and CDR2 is SNEGSKA in the germline V gene (reference sequence). CDR3 residues: CSARGLAVSTAYNEQFF. CDR3 in DNA: TGCAGTGCTAGAGGACTAGCGGTCTCTACTGCCTACAATGAGCAGTTCTTC.

This rearrangement joins TRBV20-1 to TRBJ2-3; D is undetermined. The CDR3 length is 14 residues. V was clipped by 3 bases and J by 0 bases, with 10 bases between them. Germline CDR1 reads DFQATT; CDR2 reads SNEGSKA (reference sequence). This CDR3 reads CSARQTPSTDTQYF. CDR3 DNA sequence: TGCAGTGCTAGGCAGACGCCTAGCACAGATACGCAGTATTTT.

With respect to this clonotype: One end of the junction is discordant with germline, which a read error may explain. The rearrangement links TRBV7-7 to TRBJ2-6, with D perhaps TRBD1 (6 bases). This CDR3 has 16 amino acids. In germline, CDR1 is SSHAT, CDR2 FNYEAQ (reference sequence). The CDR3 loop reads CASSPLGGSGANVLTF. The DNA for the CDR3 is TGTGCTAGCAGCCCCTTAGGGGGCTCTGGGGCCAACGTCCTGACTTTC.

This rearrangement joins TRBV6-1 to TRBJ1-1; 8 bases map to TRBD1. Trimming at V came to 6 bases and at J to 7 bases, leaving 10 bases not matched to a gene. The CDR3 consists of 14 residues. Germline lookup yields CDR1 MNHNS and CDR2 SASEGT. Written as DNA, the CDR3 is TGTGCCAGCAGGACGGGACAGGCGGTAAATGAAGCTTTCTTT. This gives the protein CASRTGQAVNEAFF.

A few counts support this clonotype. The rearrangement joins TRBV2 to TRBJ2-2; D remains unclear. The germline gives CDR1 SNHLY, CDR2 FYNNEI. The CDR3 is 17 residues long. V lost 5 bases to trimming and J lost 0 bases, with 16 bases between them. CDR3 sequence: CASSLFEESANTGELFF. CDR3 nucleotides: TGTGCCAGCAGTCTATTCGAGGAGTCCGCGAACACCGGGGAGCTGTTTTTT.

This clonotype came up a few times. V is TRBV9 and J is TRBJ1-5; maybe TRBD1 (5 bases). CDR1 SGDLS and CDR2 YYNGEE come from the germline V gene. V was shortened by 4 bases and J by 6 bases, with 17 bases between the two germline ends. The CDR3 runs to 15 residues. This CDR3 is CASSPGTPFGQPQHF. CDR3 nucleotide sequence: TGTGCCAGCAGCCCAGGGACGCCATTCGGTCAGCCCCAGCATTTT.

A few counts support this clonotype. The chain joins TRBV12-3 or TRBV12-4 to TRBJ1-5; D unresolved. CDR3 length: 12 amino acids. Trimming shortened V by 5 bases and J by 4 bases, and 6 bases separated the two germline ends. CDR3 amino acids: CASSPQNQPQHF. CDR3 nucleotides: TGTGCCAGCAGTCCTCAGAATCAGCCCCAGCATTTT.

The J gene is TRBJ2-7, the V gene TRBV7-9; a possible D gene is TRBD2 (5 bases). Germline V gene data show CDR1 as SEHNR and CDR2 as FQNEAQ (reference sequence). Trimming stripped 7 bases from V and 6 bases from J, with 13 bases between. The CDR3 runs 12 residues. The DNA for the CDR3 is TGTGCCAGCATCAGAGAGGGAGTCGAGCAGTACTTC. Translation gives CASIREGVEQYF.

This clonotype was seen a handful of times. This chain links TRBV6-4 with TRBJ1-2; the match to TRBD1 covers 8 bases. Germline V gene sequence: CDR1 MRHNA, CDR2 SNTAGT. CDR3 length equals 13 residues. After removal of 6 bases from V and 8 bases from J, the junction contained 8 bases not matched to a gene. In DNA, the CDR3 is TGTGCCAGCAGCCAGACAGGGGCGGAGGGCTACACCTTC. This gives the protein CASSQTGAEGYTF.

Many counts were recorded for this clonotype. The genes are TRBV12-3 or TRBV12-4 and TRBJ2-3; possible D gene TRBD1, 5 bases. The germline V and J ends were trimmed by 3 bases and 4 bases, with 11 bases remaining between them. The length of the CDR3 is 14 residues. CDR3 coding DNA: TGTGCCAGCAGTTTTCGGCAGGGCCCAGATACGCAGTATTTT. Its translation is CASSFRQGPDTQYF.

In its sample, this clonotype was seen a few times. The rearrangement uses TRBV9 and TRBJ2-1; D may be TRBD2 (6 bases). Germline V gene sequence: CDR1 SGDLS, CDR2 YYNGEE. The CDR3 spans 14 residues. The V end lost 4 bases, the J end lost 4 bases, and 12 bases lay between the germline ends. The CDR3 region is CASSRDWVYNEQFF. In DNA form, the CDR3 reads TGTGCCAGCAGCCGGGACTGGGTATACAATGAGCAGTTCTTC.

This clonotype occurred a few times. The chain recombines TRBV6-5 with TRBJ2-3; 10 bases map to TRBD2. The CDR3 extends over 16 amino acids. Trimming at V came to 0 bases and at J to 3 bases, leaving 3 bases not matched to a gene. Germline CDR1 and CDR2: MNHEY and SVGAGI. As DNA, the CDR3 is TGTGCCAGCAGTTACTCGAGCGGGAGGGCAACAGATACGCAGTATTTT. It codes for CASSYSSGRATDTQYF.

This clonotype has a handful of counts. V is TRBV18 and J is TRBJ2-7; D is unclear. This CDR3 comprises 13 residues. Germline assignment: CDR1 KGHSH and CDR2 LQKENI. Trimming cost V 5 bases and J 4 bases, with 12 bases left between them. The CDR3 DNA follows: TGTGCCAGCTCATCCGAACAGTATTACGAGCAGTACTTC. Translated: CASSSEQYYEQYF.

This clonotype appeared many times. The V gene is TRBV5-1, the J gene TRBJ1-1; D is unclear. The CDR3 runs 13 residues. The germline V gene has CDR1 SGHRS and CDR2 YFSETQ. The V end was cut by 5 bases, the J end by 0 bases, with 8 bases between. The CDR3 sequence is CASSAIVNTEAFF. The CDR3 nucleotides read TGCGCCAGCAGTGCGATAGTGAACACTGAAGCTTTCTTT.

This clonotype turned up a few times. The chain uses TRBV20-1 and TRBJ2-7, with D perhaps matching TRBD1 or TRBD2 (5 bases each). The CDR3 covers 14 residues. Trimming stripped 6 bases from V and 3 bases from J, with 18 bases between. Looked up from germline, CDR1 is DFQATT and CDR2 is SNEGSKA (reference sequence). CDR3 protein: CSAELPGRLYEQYF. The CDR3 DNA follows: TGCAGTGCAGAGCTACCGGGACGACTCTACGAGCAGTACTTC.

The chain recombines TRBV4-2 with TRBJ1-5, with D unclear. V was shortened by 0 bases and J by 11 bases, with 17 bases between the two germline ends. The germline gives CDR1 LGHNA, CDR2 YNFKEQ. This CDR3 has 15 amino acids. DNA for the CDR3: TGTGCCAGCAGCCAAGATTGGTCACAAGGATCAGCCCAGCATTTT. Its protein product is CASSQDWSQGSAQHF.